The clone carrying this TCR beta chain is a singleton in its sample. This entry is derived from a study of blood T cell repertoires in COVID-19. As for the study in general: Acute and convalescent COVID-19 samples came from the United States, Italy and Spain. PBMCs, B-cell-depleted T cells, or T cells were the source of the cDNA or gDNA that made up the material.

Germline CDR1 is KGHDR and CDR2 is SFDVKD. The junction had 9 bases not matched to a gene; V was cut back by 5 bases and J by 8 bases. CDR3 length: 14 amino acids. Original processing notes: For nucleated cells, counts were estimated from reference gene primer amplification. Method: immunoSEQ multiplex PCR; TCRdb's copy keeps in-frame clones and lacks some. The V and J calls and clone size are taken from that table; D and trimming were inferred from the DNA. The sample has some 200,000 clones, 84% seen once. Seattle-derived patients entered the study during active infection and were followed longitudinally.

The material sequenced was peripheral blood. The chain has TRBV24-1 and TRBJ1-2; 8 bases map to TRBD1. This receptor was identified in a woman in her 70s with COVID-19, enrolled during active disease. The CDR3 region has the DNA TGTGCCACCAGTGGGAACACAGGGGGACACGGCTACACCTTC. Its protein is CATSGNTGGHGYTF.